A single sample is the source of the 20 T cell receptor beta chains below, sequenced in a study of CD8 T cells in Susac syndrome (dated by TCRdb to the late 2010s). The receptor library was made with the immunoSEQ multiplex PCR assay. RNA was extracted using the RNeasy kit, and about 0.5 to 1 ug of the RNA was reverse transcribed with random hexamers. In TCRdb, the public reads were trimmed at Q25 with fastp and aligned with MiXCR, with productive beta chains retained. Entries are consolidated by CDR3 protein sequence, retaining the most common genes and DNA. For this sample there are some 68,000 distinct CDR3 sequences; 93% appear just once. Jointly, the top ten make up roughly 0.16% of the sample. Sequencing was performed on CD4+ T cells from PBMCs. Receptors originate from a human donor with Susac syndrome.

This rearrangement joins TRBV28 to TRBJ2-7, with D perhaps assigned TRBD1 or TRBD2 (5 bases each). Germline V lookup: CDR1 MDHEN, CDR2 SYDVKM. V lost 6 bases, J lost 2 bases, and 14 bases lay in between. This CDR3 is built from 14 residues. CDR3 amino acids: CASRYGAFTYEQYF. CDR3 nucleotide sequence: TGTGCCAGCAGGTACGGGGCTTTTACCTACGAGCAGTACTTC.

The rearrangement links TRBV4-1 to TRBJ2-5, with TRBD1 matching over 8 bases. The CDR3 contains 20 residues. The germline V gene encodes CDR1 MGHRA and CDR2 YSYEKL. With 1 base clipped from V and 2 bases from J, the junction kept 18 bases outside the gene matches. This chain's CDR3 is CASSQGGGTGPLTGQETQYF. CDR3 DNA: TGCGCCAGCAGCCAAGGAGGGGGGACAGGTCCCCTAACGGGGCAAGAGACCCAGTACTTC.

DNA of the CDR3: TGTGCCAGCAGGGCGACAGGGGCCTCCTACAATGAGCAGTTCTTC. Its protein product is CASRATGASYNEQFF. The chain has TRBV28 and TRBJ2-1; 8 bases map to TRBD1. This CDR3 comprises 15 residues. The ends lost 6 bases at V and 0 bases at J; junction bases unmatched: 4. Germline-derived CDR1 and CDR2 are MDHEN and SYDVKM.

This chain joins TRBV7-8 and TRBJ1-6, with a possible D match to TRBD1 (6 bases). The germline V gene encodes CDR1 SGHVS and CDR2 FQNEAQ. The CDR3 covers 18 residues. V was shortened by 3 bases and J by 0 bases, with 15 bases between the two germline ends. CDR3 region: CASSLTGQLSSYNSPLHF. DNA for the CDR3: TGTGCCAGCAGCTTGACCGGACAGTTGAGCTCCTATAATTCACCCCTCCACTTT.

The chain links TRBV28 to TRBJ1-1; D is unclear. Looked up from germline, CDR1 is MDHEN and CDR2 is SYDVKM. The CDR3 spans 12 residues. Trimming cost V 5 bases and J 2 bases, with 6 bases left between them. Here the CDR3 reads CASSLTNTEAFF. The DNA for the CDR3 is TGTGCCAGCAGTCTGACTAACACTGAAGCTTTCTTT. The full variable domain, rest sourced from reference TRBV28 and TRBJ1-1, is DVKVTQSSRYLVKRTGEKVFLECVQDMDHENMFWYRQDPGLGLRLIYFSYDVKMKEKGDIPEGYSVSREKKERFSLILESASTNQTSMYLCASSLTNTEAFFGQGTRLTVV.

This chain connects TRBV6-1 to TRBJ2-3; D ambiguous. The CDR3 is made up of 15 amino acids. Germline V gene data show CDR1 as MNHNS and CDR2 as SASEGT. The V gene lost 3 bases and the J gene lost 1 base, with 11 bases spanning the gap. The DNA of the CDR3 is TGTGCCAGCAGTGATGTGGGGTATGGCACAGATACGCAGTATTTT. Protein product: CASSDVGYGTDTQYF.

This chain links TRBV29-1 with TRBJ2-7, with 8 bases aligning to TRBD1. The V and J ends lost 4 bases and 4 bases, in that order; junction bases with no gene match: 6. The CDR3 loop spans 13 amino acids. CDR1 is SQVTM, CDR2 ANQGSEA, per germline. The CDR3 DNA follows: TGCAGCGTTGCGAGACAGGGGAATTACGAGCAGTACTTC. Residues: CSVARQGNYEQYF.

This clonotype was counted a few times. The J gene is TRBJ2-1, the V gene TRBV5-1; 12 bases fit TRBD2. V gave up 3 bases and J gave up 5 bases; unmatched junction bases: 3. In germline, CDR1 is SGHRS, CDR2 YFSETQ. This CDR3 comprises 15 residues. Here the CDR3 DNA reads TGCGCCAGCAGCTCCACTAGCGGGGGGAACAATGAGCAGTTCTTC. Translated: CASSSTSGGNNEQFF.

The V gene is TRBV24-1, the J gene TRBJ2-1; the D gene could be TRBD1 or TRBD2 (5 bases each). Trimming took off 4 bases at V and 6 bases at J, with 18 bases between the two ends. Germline V gene data show CDR1 as KGHDR and CDR2 as SFDVKD. The CDR3 covers 16 residues. The CDR3 nucleotides are TGTGCCACCAGTGAGACCGGGACCGGCTCATTCAATGAGCAGTTCTTC. Its protein product is CATSETGTGSFNEQFF.

The chain uses TRBV27 and TRBJ1-5; D perhaps matches TRBD1 (5 bases). V lost 1 base to trimming and J lost 6 bases, with 10 bases between them. Per the germline V gene, CDR1 is MNHEY and CDR2 is SMNVEV (reference sequence). This CDR3 has 14 amino acids. The CDR3: CASSLYLGGQPQHF. CDR3 nucleotide sequence: TGTGCCAGCAGTTTATACTTGGGGGGTCAGCCCCAGCATTTT.

This chain connects TRBV28 to TRBJ2-1; TRBD1 matches at 8 bases. The germline V gene encodes CDR1 MDHEN and CDR2 SYDVKM. CDR3 length: 17 amino acids. V shed 8 bases, J shed 5 bases, and the junction held 17 bases outside the gene matches. CDR3: CASHPKPGQGNNNEQFF. For the CDR3, the DNA is TGTGCCAGCCATCCCAAGCCCGGACAGGGTAACAACAATGAGCAGTTCTTC. The full variable domain, completed using reference TRBV28 and TRBJ2-1, is DVKVTQSSRYLVKRTGEKVFLECVQDMDHENMFWYRQDPGLGLRLIYFSYDVKMKEKGDIPEGYSVSREKKERFSLILESASTNQTSMYLCASHPKPGQGNNNEQFFGPGTRLTVL.

The chain couples TRBV20-1 to TRBJ2-1, with D unresolved. Germline CDR1 reads DFQATT; CDR2 reads SNEGSKA (reference sequence). V lost 3 bases and J 12 bases, leaving 12 bases between the germline ends. The length of the CDR3 is 11 residues. The CDR3 reads CSASWVLGQFF. CDR3 bases: TGCAGTGCTAGCTGGGTTCTGGGGCAGTTCTTC.

The J gene is TRBJ2-3, the V gene TRBV9, with D possibly matching TRBD2 (5 bases). The CDR3 spans 15 residues. Trimming pared 6 bases from V and 1 base from J, leaving 15 bases between. Germline values: CDR1 SGDLS, CDR2 YYNGEE. DNA of the CDR3: TGTGCCAGCACCGTGACGGATAGCGGCACAGATACGCAGTATTTT. Amino acid sequence: CASTVTDSGTDTQYF.

The table lists this clonotype with a count of one. V gene TRBV24-1 combines with J gene TRBJ2-1; 10 positions agree with TRBD2. CDR1 KGHDR and CDR2 SFDVKD come from the germline V gene. CDR3 length equals 15 residues. The trim removed 5 bases at V and 7 bases at J, leaving 7 bases unmatched. CDR3 sequence: CATSAHSSGGNEQFF. CDR3 bases: TGTGCCACCAGTGCCCACTCTAGCGGGGGTAATGAGCAGTTCTTC.

The chain links TRBV7-2 to TRBJ1-6; D is undetermined. Trimming took 0 bases from V and 9 from J, leaving 12 bases between them. Looked up from germline, CDR1 is SGHTA and CDR2 is FQGNSA. The length of the CDR3 is 15 residues. The CDR3 nucleotides are TGTGCCAGCAGCTTAGCCGGGGAGCGGGCTTCACCCCTCCACTTT. Protein sequence: CASSLAGERASPLHF.

In this sample, this clonotype turned up once. The rearrangement uses TRBV7-3 and TRBJ2-1; the match to TRBD2 covers 10 bases. The CDR3 has 18 residues. From germline, CDR1 is SGHTA and CDR2 FQGTGA. Germline trimming cut 1 base from V and 9 bases from J; bases unmatched to any gene: 15. CDR3 coding DNA: TGTGCCAGCAGCTTAAGTGGGTCTAGCGGGGGCGGAAGGAGTGAGCAGTTCTTC. Amino acids: CASSLSGSSGGGRSEQFF.

The chain is built from TRBV20-1 and TRBJ2-5; TRBD1 might be the D (6 bases). The CDR3 runs to 15 residues. Germline V CDR1 and CDR2: DFQATT, SNEGSKA (reference sequence). V was clipped by 3 bases and J by 5 bases, with 19 bases between them. CDR3 sequence (DNA): TGCAGTGCTAGTGAGGCAGGACAGTTGGGGGAGACCCAGTACTTC. This translates into CSASEAGQLGETQYF.

The CDR3 coding sequence is TGTGCCACCTTGGACAGGGCCTTCGGGGAGCAGTTCTTC. Its protein is CATLDRAFGEQFF. This chain connects TRBV6-5 to TRBJ2-1, with TRBD1 identical over 8 bases. Germline loops: CDR1 MNHEY, CDR2 SVGAGI. This CDR3 is 13 amino acids long. The V and J ends lost 10 bases and 10 bases, in that order; junction bases with no gene match: 12.

The genes are TRBV7-2 and TRBJ1-1; D unresolved. The CDR3 length is 13 residues. V lost 5 bases, J lost 3 bases, and 10 bases lay in between. Germline V lookup: CDR1 SGHTA, CDR2 FQGNSA. CDR3 protein: CASSPGGYTEAFF. CDR3 coding DNA: TGTGCCAGCAGCCCGGGTGGCTACACTGAAGCTTTCTTT. Drawing the rest from reference TRBV7-2 and TRBJ1-1, the complete variable domain is GAGVSQSPSNKVTEKGKDVELRCDPISGHTALYWYRQSLGQGLEFLIYFQGNSAPDKSGLPSDRFSAERTGGSVSTLTIQRTQQEDSAVYLCASSPGGYTEAFFGQGTRLTVV.

This chain uses TRBV7-9 with TRBJ2-7; D gene unclear. V was clipped by 3 bases and J by 2 bases, with 11 bases between them. The CDR3 consists of 14 residues. Germline CDR1 reads SEHNR; CDR2 reads FQNEAQ (reference sequence). The CDR3 sequence: CASSLGSRTYEQYF. Here the CDR3 DNA reads TGTGCCAGCAGCTTGGGGTCTCGAACCTACGAGCAGTACTTC.